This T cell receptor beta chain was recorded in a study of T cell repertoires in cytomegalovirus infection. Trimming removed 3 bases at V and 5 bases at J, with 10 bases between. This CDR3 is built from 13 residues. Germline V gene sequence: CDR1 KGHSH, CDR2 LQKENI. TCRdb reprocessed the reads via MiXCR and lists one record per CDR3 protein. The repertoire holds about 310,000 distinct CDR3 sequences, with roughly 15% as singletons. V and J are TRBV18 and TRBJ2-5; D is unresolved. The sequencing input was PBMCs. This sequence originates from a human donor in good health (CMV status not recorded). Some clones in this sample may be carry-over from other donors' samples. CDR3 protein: CASSPPMWETQYF. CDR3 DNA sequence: TGTGCCAGCTCACCTCCGATGTGGGAGACCCAGTACTTC.